This TCR beta chain originates from a study of blood T cell repertoires in COVID-19. Enrollment of patients from Seattle took place during active infection, with longitudinal follow-up. Deletions cut 1 base from V and 4 bases from J, with 17 bases between. CDR1 and CDR2 from the germline V gene are SGHDN and FVKESK. The CDR3 extends over 16 amino acids. In the authors' methods: Using reference gene primer amplification, nucleated cell counts were estimated. Repertoires were generated with immunoSEQ multiplex PCR, while TCRdb's copy carries only in-frame clones and drops some. D and trimming come from the DNA, and the V and J calls and clone size come from that table. The sample records 250,000 to 300,000 clones, approximately 87% being singletons.

Sequenced material: peripheral blood. This sequence joins TRBV14 and TRBJ2-7; D is possibly TRBD2 (5 bases). This sequence originates from a woman aged 25 to 39 with COVID-19, enrolled during active disease. CDR3 sequence reads: CASSQGRGLGIYEQYF. CDR3 in DNA: TGTGCCAGCAGCCAAGGTCGCGGGTTAGGGATATACGAGCAGTACTTC.